The clone carrying this T cell receptor (beta chain) was observed once. The data were obtained in a study of blood T cell repertoires in COVID-19. Overall study: PBMCs, B-cell-depleted T cells, or T cells were the source of the cDNA or gDNA that made up the material.

The CDR3 extends over 11 amino acids. V was cut by 5 bases and J by 11 bases, with 15 bases left in between. CDR1 is DFQATT and CDR2 is SNEGSKA in the germline V gene (reference sequence). Under the authors' procedure: The assay estimated nucleated cells by amplifying reference gene primers. TCRdb keeps only in-frame clones here, not all; method: immunoSEQ multiplex PCR. For V, J and clone size, that table is used; D and trimming come from the DNA. This table has about 360,000 clones, around 87% appearing once. The sequence was obtained from a human donor in a cohort sampled during active COVID-19. The chain uses TRBV20-1 and TRBJ1-2, with a tentative D call TRBD1 (5 bases). The source material was peripheral blood. CDR3 nucleotide sequence: TGCAGTGCTTTACGACAGTCAGATTACACCTTC. Amino acid sequence: CSALRQSDYTF.